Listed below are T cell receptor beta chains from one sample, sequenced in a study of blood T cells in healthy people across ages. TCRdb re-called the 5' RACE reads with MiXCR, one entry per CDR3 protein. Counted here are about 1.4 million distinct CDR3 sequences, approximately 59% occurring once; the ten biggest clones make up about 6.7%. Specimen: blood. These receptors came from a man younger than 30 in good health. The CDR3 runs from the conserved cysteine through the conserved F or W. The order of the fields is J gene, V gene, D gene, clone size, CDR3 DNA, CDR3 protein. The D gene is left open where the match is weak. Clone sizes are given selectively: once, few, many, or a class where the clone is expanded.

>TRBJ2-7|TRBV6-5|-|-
TGTGCCAGCAGGGCTCGTGGGGGGCCAAGCTCCTACGAGCAGTACTTC
CASRARGGPSSYEQYF
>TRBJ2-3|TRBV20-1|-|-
TGCAGTGCTAGTGGCGAGACTAGCACAGATACGCAGTATTTT
CSASGETSTDTQYF
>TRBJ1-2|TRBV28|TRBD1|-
TGTGCCAGCACCCAGCAGGGGGAACTCTATGGCTACACCTTC
CASTQQGELYGYTF
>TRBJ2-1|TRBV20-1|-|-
TGCAGTGCTGACTCGAGGGGGAGTAGGTACAATGAGCAGTTCTTC
CSADSRGSRYNEQFF
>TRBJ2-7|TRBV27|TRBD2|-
TGTGCCAGCAACCCGTTAGGGAGGGCCTACGAGCAGTACTTC
CASNPLGRAYEQYF
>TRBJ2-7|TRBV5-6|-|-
TGTGCCAGCAGTCTTACAGGGTCATCGGCCGAGCAGTACTTC
CASSLTGSSAEQYF
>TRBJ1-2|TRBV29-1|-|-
TGCAGCGTTGCGCATAAAAGGACAGCGGTAAACTATGGCTACACCTTC
CSVAHKRTAVNYGYTF
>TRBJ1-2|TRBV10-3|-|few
TGTGCCATCAGTGAGTCTACGGATAACTATGGCTACACCTTC
CAISESTDNYGYTF
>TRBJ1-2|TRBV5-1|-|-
TGCGCCAGCAGCCTGATAGGGCAGAACTATGGCTACACCTTC
CASSLIGQNYGYTF
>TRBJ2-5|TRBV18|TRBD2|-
TGTGCCAGCTCACCACAGCTAGCGGGGAAAGAGACCCAGTACTTC
CASSPQLAGKETQYF
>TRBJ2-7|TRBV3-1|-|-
TGTGCCAGCAGCCAAGATCTAAGTGTCTACGAGCAGTACTTC
CASSQDLSVYEQYF
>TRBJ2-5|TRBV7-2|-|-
TGTGCCAGCAGATCAACAGGGAGGGGCCAAGAGACCCAGTACTTC
CASRSTGRGQETQYF
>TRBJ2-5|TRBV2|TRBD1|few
TGTGCCAGCAGTGAAGGGGGACAGGGCCTCCAAGAGACCCAGTACTTC
CASSEGGQGLQETQYF
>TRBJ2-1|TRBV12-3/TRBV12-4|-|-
TGTGCCAGCAGTTCCTCAGCGGACCATCGGGATGAGCAGTTCTTC
CASSSSADHRDEQFF
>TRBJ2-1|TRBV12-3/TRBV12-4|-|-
TGTGCCCCCCGTGACGAGGAGGAGATTGAGCAGTTCTTC
CAPRDEEEIEQFF
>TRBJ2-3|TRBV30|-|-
TGTGCCTGGAGTGTACCGAGTACAGATACGCAGTATTTT
CAWSVPSTDTQYF
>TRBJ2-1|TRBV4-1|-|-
TGCGCCAGCAGCCAAGAGAGGACAGCGGTCGAGTTCTTC
CASSQERTAVEFF
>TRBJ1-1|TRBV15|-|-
TGTGCCACCAGCAGAAAACTACAGGGGAACACTGAAGCTTTCTTT
CATSRKLQGNTEAFF
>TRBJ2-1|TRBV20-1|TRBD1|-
TGCAGTGCTAGATCGGACAGGGTTGGAAGGAATGAGCAGTTCTTC
CSARSDRVGRNEQFF
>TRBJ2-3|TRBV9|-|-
TGTGCCAGCAGCGGAACAGGATTAGGTGGGACAGATACGCAGTATTTT
CASSGTGLGGTDTQYF
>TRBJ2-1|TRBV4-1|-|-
TGCGCCAGCAGCCAAGAGATGGAAAATGAGCAGTTCTTC
CASSQEMENEQFF
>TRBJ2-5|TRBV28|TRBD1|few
TGTGCCAGCAGTCTCCGGGACAGCAACCAAGAGACCCAGTACTTC
CASSLRDSNQETQYF
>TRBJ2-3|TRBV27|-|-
TGTGCCAGCAGGGTCCTAGCGAGTCTCGCCGATACGCAGTATTTT
CASRVLASLADTQYF
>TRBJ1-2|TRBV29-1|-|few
TGCAGCGTTGAGGTACCAACTACTAACTATGGCTACACCTTC
CSVEVPTTNYGYTF
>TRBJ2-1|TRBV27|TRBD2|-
TGTGCCAGCAGTTCCCCCGGGACTAGCGGGGGGAAGAATGAGCAGTTCTTC
CASSSPGTSGGKNEQFF
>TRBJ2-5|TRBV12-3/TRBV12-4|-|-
TGTGCCAGCAGTTTAGTTCAGGCCCAAGAGACCCAGTACTTC
CASSLVQAQETQYF
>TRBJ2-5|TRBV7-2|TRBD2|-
TGTGCCAGCAGCTTAGGGGTAACAGCGGGGCAAGAGACCCAGTACTTC
CASSLGVTAGQETQYF
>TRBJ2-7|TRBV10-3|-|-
TGTGCCATCAAGGTCAGGGATGAGTACGAGCAGTACTTC
CAIKVRDEYEQYF
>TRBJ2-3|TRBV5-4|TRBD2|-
TGTGCCAGCAGCTTGGATAGGGGAGGGAGCACAGATACGCAGTATTTT
CASSLDRGGSTDTQYF
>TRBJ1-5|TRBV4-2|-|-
TGTGCCAGCAGCCAAGGTGGGGGAAGGGATCAGCCCCAGCATTTT
CASSQGGGRDQPQHF
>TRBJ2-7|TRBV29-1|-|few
TGCAGCGTTGCAGAGAATGAGAGGGGCTACGAGCAGTACTTC
CSVAENERGYEQYF
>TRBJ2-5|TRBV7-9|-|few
TGTGCCAGCAGCTTAGTTCATCGGGGGCAAGAGACCCAGTACTTC
CASSLVHRGQETQYF
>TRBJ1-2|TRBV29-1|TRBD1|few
TGCAGCGCCGGGACAGGAACAGTGATCGGGTATGGCTACACCTTC
CSAGTGTVIGYGYTF
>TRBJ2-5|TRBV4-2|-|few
TGTGCCAGCAGCCAAGAAGGTGGTCTACGAGAGACCCAGTACTTC
CASSQEGGLRETQYF
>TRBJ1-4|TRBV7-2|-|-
TGTGCCAGCAGCTTAAGCAGGGCAGATAATGAAAAACTGTTTTTT
CASSLSRADNEKLFF
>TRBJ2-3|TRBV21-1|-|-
TGTGCCAGCAGCAATTTCTATCTGAGCCGTCGGGCAGCAGATACGCAGTATTTT
CASSNFYLSRRAADTQYF
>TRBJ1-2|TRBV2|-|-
TGTGCCAGCAGTGAAGGGCGGGGCTTGTCCGATGGCTACACCTTC
CASSEGRGLSDGYTF
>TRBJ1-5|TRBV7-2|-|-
TGTGCCAGCAGCTTTTCCTCCGATCAGCCCCAGCATTTT
CASSFSSDQPQHF
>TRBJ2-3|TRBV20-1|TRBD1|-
TGCAGTGCTAGTAAAGAGAGGACAGGTACCACAGATACGCAGTATTTT
CSASKERTGTTDTQYF
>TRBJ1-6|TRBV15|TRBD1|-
TGTGCCACCACCAAGAGACAGGGTCGGAATTCACCCCTCCACTTT
CATTKRQGRNSPLHF